At least ten counts were recorded for the clone carrying this T cell receptor beta chain. The target antigen is unknown. Time point described: newly diagnosed GD, antithyroid drugs for less than 3 months. RNA extracted from PBMCs served as the sequencing template. According to the study, TCR beta libraries were built with iRepertoire HTBI primers and CDR3-region Arm-PCR. TCRdb itself ran the multiplex PCR reads through MiXCR, one entry per CDR3 protein. The table records 200,000 to 250,000 distinct CDR3 sequences, around 20% of them present only once. These data are taken from a study of regulatory T cells in long-lasting Graves disease. Regarding the study as a whole: Persistent disease exhibited a predilection for TRBV28, TRBJ1-2 and TRBJ2-5.

V gave up 1 base and J gave up 3 bases; unmatched junction bases: 8. The germline gives CDR1 KGHSH, CDR2 LQKENI. The CDR3 extends over 16 amino acids. The same data also went into a second study, on T cells in Graves' hyperthyroidism and ophthalmopathy.

The chain links TRBV18 to TRBJ1-1; 7 positions match TRBD1. The TCR originated in a woman aged 25 to 39 with Graves disease. The material sequenced was peripheral blood mononuclear cells (PBMCs), taken at new diagnosis, from a patient treated with antithyroid drugs. The CDR3 loop reads CASSPLPRQGDTEAFF. As DNA, the CDR3 is TGTGCCAGCTCACCACTCCCCCGACAGGGAGACACTGAAGCTTTCTTT.